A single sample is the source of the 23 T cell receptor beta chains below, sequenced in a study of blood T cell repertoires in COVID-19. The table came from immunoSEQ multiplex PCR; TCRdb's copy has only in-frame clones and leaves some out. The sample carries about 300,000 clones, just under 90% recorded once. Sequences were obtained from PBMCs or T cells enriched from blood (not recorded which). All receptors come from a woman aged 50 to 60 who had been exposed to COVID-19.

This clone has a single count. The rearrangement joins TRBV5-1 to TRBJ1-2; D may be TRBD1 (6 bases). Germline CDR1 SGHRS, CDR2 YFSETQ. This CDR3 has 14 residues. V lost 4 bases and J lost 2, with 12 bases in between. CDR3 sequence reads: CASSPGGGNYGYTF. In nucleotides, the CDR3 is TGCGCCAGCAGCCCTGGGGGCGGGAACTATGGCTACACCTTC. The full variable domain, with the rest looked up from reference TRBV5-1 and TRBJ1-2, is KAGVTQTPRYLIKTRGQQVTLSCSPISGHRSVSWYQQTPGQGLQFLFEYFSETQRNKGNFPGRFSGRQFSNSRSEMNVSTLELGDSALYLCASSPGGGNYGYTFGSGTRLTVV.

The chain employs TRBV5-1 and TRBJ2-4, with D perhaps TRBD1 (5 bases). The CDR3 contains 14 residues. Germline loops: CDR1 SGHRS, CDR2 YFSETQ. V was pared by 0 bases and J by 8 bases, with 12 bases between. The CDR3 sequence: CASSLEGASDIQYF. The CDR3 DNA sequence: TGCGCCAGCAGCTTGGAAGGGGCGTCAGACATTCAGTACTTC.

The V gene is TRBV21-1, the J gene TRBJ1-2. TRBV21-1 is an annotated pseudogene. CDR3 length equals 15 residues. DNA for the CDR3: TGTGCCAGCAGCATCGGACGGAGACTAGAGTATGGCTACACCTTC. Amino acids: CASSIGRRLEYGYTF.

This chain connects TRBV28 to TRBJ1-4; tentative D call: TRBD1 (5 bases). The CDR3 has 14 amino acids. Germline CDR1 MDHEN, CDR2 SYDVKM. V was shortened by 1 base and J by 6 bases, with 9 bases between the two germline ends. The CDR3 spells CASSLSGHDEKLFF. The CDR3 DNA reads TGTGCCAGCAGTTTATCAGGGCATGATGAAAAACTGTTTTTT.

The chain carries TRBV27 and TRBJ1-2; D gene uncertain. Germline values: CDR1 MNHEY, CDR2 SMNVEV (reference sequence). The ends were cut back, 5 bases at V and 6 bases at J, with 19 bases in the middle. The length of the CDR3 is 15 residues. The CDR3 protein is CASSPMVSILDGYTF. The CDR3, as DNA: TGTGCCAGCAGTCCTATGGTATCCATCCTCGATGGCTACACCTTC.

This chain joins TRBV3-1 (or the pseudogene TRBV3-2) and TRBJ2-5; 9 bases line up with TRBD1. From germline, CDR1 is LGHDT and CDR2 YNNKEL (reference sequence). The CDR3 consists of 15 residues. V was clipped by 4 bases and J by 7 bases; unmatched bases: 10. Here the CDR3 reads CASSPDRGSFWTQYF. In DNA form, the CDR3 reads TGTGCCAGCAGCCCGGACAGGGGTTCTTTCTGGACCCAGTACTTC.

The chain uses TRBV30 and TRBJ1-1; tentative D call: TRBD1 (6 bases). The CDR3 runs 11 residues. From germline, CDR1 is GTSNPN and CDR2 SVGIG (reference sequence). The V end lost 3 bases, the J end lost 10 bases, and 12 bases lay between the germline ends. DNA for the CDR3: TGTGCCTGGAGCCAAGGGGGGGTAGCTTTCTTT. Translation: CAWSQGGVAFF.

CDR3 nucleotide sequence: TGTGCCAGCAGTCCGGGACATCAAAGGAGCGGCTCGTATGGCTACACCTTC. It codes for CASSPGHQRSGSYGYTF. The chain uses TRBV5-6 and TRBJ1-2; the D gene is possibly TRBD1 (6 bases). The CDR3 runs 17 residues. CDR1 and CDR2 from the germline V gene are SGHDT and YYEEEE. V was pared by 5 bases and J by 5 bases, with 25 bases between.

CDR3 amino acids: CASTPPGLASTGELFF. For the CDR3, the DNA is TGTGCCAGCACCCCCCCGGGACTAGCGAGCACCGGGGAGCTGTTTTTT. The rearrangement joins TRBV5-4 to TRBJ2-2; 10 bases line up with TRBD2. The V segment lost 6 bases and the J segment 4 bases; nucleotides outside the gene matches: 9. The CDR3 is 16 residues long. Germline assignment: CDR1 SGHNT and CDR2 YYREEE (reference sequence).

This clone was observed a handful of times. In DNA, the CDR3 is TGCAGCGTGACGGGACAGGGCTCCTACAATGAGCAGTTCTTC. Translation gives CSVTGQGSYNEQFF. The genes are TRBV29-1 and TRBJ2-1, with 9 nucleotides matching TRBD1. The CDR3 extends over 14 amino acids. CDR1 is SQVTM, CDR2 ANQGSEA, per germline. With V trimmed by 6 bases and J by 0 bases, 3 bases remained unmatched.

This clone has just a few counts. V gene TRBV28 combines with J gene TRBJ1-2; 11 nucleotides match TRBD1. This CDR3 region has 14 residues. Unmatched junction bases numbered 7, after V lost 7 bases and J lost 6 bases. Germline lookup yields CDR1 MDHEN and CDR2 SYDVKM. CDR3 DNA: TGTGCCAGCAATCCGCCGGGACAGGGGGATGGCTACACCTTC. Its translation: CASNPPGQGDGYTF.

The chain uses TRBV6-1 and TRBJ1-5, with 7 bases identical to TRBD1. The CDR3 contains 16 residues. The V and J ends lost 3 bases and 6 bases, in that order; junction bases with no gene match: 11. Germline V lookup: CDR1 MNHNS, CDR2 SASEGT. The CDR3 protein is CASSDFWGQGVQPQHF. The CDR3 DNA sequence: TGTGCCAGCAGTGATTTCTGGGGGCAGGGGGTTCAGCCCCAGCATTTT.

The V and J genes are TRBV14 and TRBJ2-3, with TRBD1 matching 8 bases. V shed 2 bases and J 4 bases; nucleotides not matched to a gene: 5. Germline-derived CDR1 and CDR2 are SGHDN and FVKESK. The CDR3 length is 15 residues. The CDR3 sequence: CASSQHRTGPDTQYF. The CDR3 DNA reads TGTGCCAGCAGCCAACACCGGACAGGGCCAGATACGCAGTATTTT.

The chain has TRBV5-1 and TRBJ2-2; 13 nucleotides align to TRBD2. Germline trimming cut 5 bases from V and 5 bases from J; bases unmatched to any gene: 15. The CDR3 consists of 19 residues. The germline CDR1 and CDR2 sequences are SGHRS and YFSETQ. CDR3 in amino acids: CASRLTGTSGAGRTGELFF. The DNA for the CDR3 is TGCGCCAGCAGGCTCACAGGGACTAGCGGGGCCGGGAGGACCGGGGAGCTGTTTTTT.

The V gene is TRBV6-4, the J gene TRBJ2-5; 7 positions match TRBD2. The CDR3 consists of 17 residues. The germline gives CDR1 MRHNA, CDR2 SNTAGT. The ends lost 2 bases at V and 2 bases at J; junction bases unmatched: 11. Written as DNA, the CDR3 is TGTGCCAGCAGTGACGAGCGGGAAATTAGCGGACAAGAGACCCAGTACTTC. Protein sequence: CASSDEREISGQETQYF.

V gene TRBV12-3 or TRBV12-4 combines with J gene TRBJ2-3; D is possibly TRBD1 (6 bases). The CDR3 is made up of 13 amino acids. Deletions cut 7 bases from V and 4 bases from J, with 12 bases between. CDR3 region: CASNRGGADTQYF. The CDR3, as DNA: TGTGCCAGCAATAGAGGGGGAGCAGATACGCAGTATTTT.

CDR3 loop: CASSISGTGTSGANVLTF. CDR3 DNA: TGTGCCAGCAGTATATCCGGGACAGGGACTTCTGGGGCCAACGTCCTGACTTTC. The chain joins TRBV2 to TRBJ2-6; 9 nucleotides line up with TRBD1. CDR1 SNHLY and CDR2 FYNNEI come from the germline V gene. Unmatched junction bases numbered 9, after V lost 5 bases and J lost 1 base. The CDR3 has 18 amino acids. Supplemented by reference TRBV2 and TRBJ2-6, the full variable domain reads EPEVTQTPSHQVTQMGQEVILRCVPISNHLYFYWYRQILGQKVEFLVSFYNNEISEKSEIFDDQFSVERPDGSNFTLKIRSTKLEDSAMYFCASSISGTGTSGANVLTFGAGSRLTVL.

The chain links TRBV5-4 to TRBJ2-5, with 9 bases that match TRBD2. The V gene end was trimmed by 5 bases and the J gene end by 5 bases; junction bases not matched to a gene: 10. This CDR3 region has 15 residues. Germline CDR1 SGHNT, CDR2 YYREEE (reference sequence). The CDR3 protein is CASSTGTSSSETQYF. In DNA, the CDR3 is TGTGCCAGCAGTACCGGGACTAGCAGTTCGGAGACCCAGTACTTC.

The chain's CDR3 is CASSAGQYTGELFF. The CDR3 coding sequence is TGCGCCAGCAGCGCTGGACAGTACACCGGGGAGCTGTTTTTT. The V gene is TRBV5-1, the J gene TRBJ2-2; a weak D match, TRBD1 (6 bases). The V end was cut by 4 bases, the J end by 3 bases, with 10 bases between. The V gene's germline CDR1 is SGHRS and CDR2 YFSETQ. This CDR3 has 14 amino acids.

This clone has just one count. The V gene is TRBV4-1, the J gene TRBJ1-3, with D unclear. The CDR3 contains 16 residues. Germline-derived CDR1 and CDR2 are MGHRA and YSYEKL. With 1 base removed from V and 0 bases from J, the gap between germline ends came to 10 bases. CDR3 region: CASSQVERVSGNTIYF. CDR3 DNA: TGCGCCAGCAGCCAAGTGGAACGGGTCTCTGGAAACACCATATATTTT.

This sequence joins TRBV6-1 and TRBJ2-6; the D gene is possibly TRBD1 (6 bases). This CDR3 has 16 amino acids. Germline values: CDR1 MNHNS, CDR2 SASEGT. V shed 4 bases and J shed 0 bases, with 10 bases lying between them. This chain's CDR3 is CASSVIQGSGANVLTF. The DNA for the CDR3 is TGTGCCAGCAGTGTCATACAGGGCTCTGGGGCCAACGTCCTGACTTTC.

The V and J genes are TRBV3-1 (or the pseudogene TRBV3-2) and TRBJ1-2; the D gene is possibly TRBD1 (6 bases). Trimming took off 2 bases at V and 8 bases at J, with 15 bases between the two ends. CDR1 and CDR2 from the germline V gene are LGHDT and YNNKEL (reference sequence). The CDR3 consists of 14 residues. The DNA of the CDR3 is TGTGCCAGCAGCCAACTTACAGGGATGGGAGGCTACACCTTC. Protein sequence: CASSQLTGMGGYTF.

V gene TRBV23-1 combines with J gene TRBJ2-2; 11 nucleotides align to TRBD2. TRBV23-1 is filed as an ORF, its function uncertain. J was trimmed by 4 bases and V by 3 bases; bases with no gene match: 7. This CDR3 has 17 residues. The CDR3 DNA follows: TGCGCCAGCAGTCATCTGGCTAGCGGGGGGCGCACCGGGGAGCTGTTTTTT. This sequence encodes CASSHLASGGRTGELFF.